The clone carrying this T cell receptor (beta chain) has only a few counts. Its antigen is still unknown. The CDR3 length is 16 residues. Per germline, CDR1 MDHEN and CDR2 SYDVKM. V lost 4 bases and J lost 2; bases outside the gene matches: 8. MiXCR was run by TCRdb on the reads, yielding one entry per CDR3 protein. The table shows about 770,000 distinct CDR3 sequences, with just under 30% occurring only once. This entry belongs to a study of T cell repertoires in cytomegalovirus infection. The source material was cultured CD8+ T cells from PBMCs, sampled from culture after CMV antigen stimulation. The chain links TRBV28 to TRBJ2-1, with 7 bases fitting TRBD2. The clonotype was recovered from a human donor in good health (CMV status not recorded). Some clones in this sample may be carry-over from other donors' samples. The CDR3 DNA follows: TGTGCCAGCAGTTCACCTACTAGCGTCCCCTACAATGAGCAGTTCTTC. This gives the protein CASSSPTSVPYNEQFF. Filled out from reference TRBV28 and TRBJ2-1, the complete variable domain reads DVKVTQSSRYLVKRTGEKVFLECVQDMDHENMFWYRQDPGLGLRLIYFSYDVKMKEKGDIPEGYSVSREKKERFSLILESASTNQTSMYLCASSSPTSVPYNEQFFGPGTRLTVL.